Only one count was recorded for the clone carrying this T cell receptor beta chain. Its specificity is not known. This sample was taken from a study of T cell responses to AZD1222 COVID-19 vaccine. V lost 5 bases to trimming and J lost 8 bases, with 12 bases between them. This CDR3 is built from 12 residues. CDR1 MNHEY and CDR2 SMNVEV come from the germline V gene (reference sequence). The table came from immunoSEQ multiplex PCR; TCRdb's copy has only in-frame clones and leaves some out. The sample holds tens of thousands of clones, about 93% seen once. Study results and caveats: When two AZD1222 doses had been given, Spike-specific TCR breadth and depth rose.

Source: peripheral blood, taken 28 days after the second dose of the MenACWY control vaccine. This TCR came from an adult who received the MenACWY meningococcal vaccine as a control. V usage is TRBV27 and J usage is TRBJ1-2; tentative D call: TRBD1 (5 bases). The CDR3 nucleotides read TGTGCCAGCAGTACCCCAGGGTTAGGCTACACCTTC. Translation gives CASSTPGLGYTF.